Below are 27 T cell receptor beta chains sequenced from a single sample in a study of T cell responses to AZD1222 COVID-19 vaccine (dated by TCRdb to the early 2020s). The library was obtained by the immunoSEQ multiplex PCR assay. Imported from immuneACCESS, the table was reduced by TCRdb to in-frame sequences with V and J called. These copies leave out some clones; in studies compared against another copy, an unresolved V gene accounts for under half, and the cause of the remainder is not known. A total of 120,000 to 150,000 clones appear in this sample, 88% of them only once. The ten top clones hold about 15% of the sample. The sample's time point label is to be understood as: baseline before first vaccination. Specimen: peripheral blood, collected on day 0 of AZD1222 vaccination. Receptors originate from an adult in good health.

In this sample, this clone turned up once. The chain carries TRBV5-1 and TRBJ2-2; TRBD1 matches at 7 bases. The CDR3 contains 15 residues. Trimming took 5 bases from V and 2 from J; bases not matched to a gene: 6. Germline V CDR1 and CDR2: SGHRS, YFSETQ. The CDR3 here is CASRPGTANTGELFF. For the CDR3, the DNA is TGCGCCAGCAGACCCGGGACAGCCAACACCGGGGAGCTGTTTTTT.

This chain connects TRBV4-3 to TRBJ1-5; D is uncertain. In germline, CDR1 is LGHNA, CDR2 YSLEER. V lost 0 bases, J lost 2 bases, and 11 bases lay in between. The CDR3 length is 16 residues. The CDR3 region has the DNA TGCGCCAGCAGCCAAGATGGCAGGTTGGGCAATCAGCCCCAGCATTTT. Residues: CASSQDGRLGNQPQHF.

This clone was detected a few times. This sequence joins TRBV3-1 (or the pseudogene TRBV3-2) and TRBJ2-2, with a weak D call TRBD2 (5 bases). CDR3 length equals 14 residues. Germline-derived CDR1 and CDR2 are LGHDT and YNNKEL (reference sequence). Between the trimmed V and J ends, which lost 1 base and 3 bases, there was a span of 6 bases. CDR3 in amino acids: CASSQGTHTGELFF. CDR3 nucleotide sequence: TGTGCCAGCAGCCAAGGGACTCACACCGGGGAGCTGTTTTTT.

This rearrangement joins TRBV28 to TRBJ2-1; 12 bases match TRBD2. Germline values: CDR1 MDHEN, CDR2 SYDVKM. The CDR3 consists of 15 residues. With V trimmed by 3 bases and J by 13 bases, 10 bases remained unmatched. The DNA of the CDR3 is TGTGCCAGCAGTTTGACGGGACTAGCGGGCCGGGGCCAGTTCTTC. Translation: CASSLTGLAGRGQFF.

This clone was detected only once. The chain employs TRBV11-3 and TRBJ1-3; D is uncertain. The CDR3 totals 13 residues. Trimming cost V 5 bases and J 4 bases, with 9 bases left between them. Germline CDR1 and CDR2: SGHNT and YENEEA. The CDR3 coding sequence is TGTGCCAGCAGCAAGGGAACGGGAAACACCATATATTTT. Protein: CASSKGTGNTIYF.

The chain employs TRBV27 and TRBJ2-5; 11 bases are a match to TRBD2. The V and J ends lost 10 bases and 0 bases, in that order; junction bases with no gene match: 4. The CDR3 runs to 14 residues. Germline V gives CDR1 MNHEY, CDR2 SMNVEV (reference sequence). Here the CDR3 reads CATRLAGNQETQYF. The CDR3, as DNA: TGTGCCACCAGACTAGCGGGAAACCAAGAGACCCAGTACTTC.

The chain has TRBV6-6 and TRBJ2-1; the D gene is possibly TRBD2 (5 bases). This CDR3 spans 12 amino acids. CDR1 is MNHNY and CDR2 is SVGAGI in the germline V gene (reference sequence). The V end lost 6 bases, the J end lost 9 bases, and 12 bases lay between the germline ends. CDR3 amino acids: CASSPRGLEQFF. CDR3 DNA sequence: TGTGCCAGCAGCCCCCGGGGTCTTGAGCAGTTCTTC.

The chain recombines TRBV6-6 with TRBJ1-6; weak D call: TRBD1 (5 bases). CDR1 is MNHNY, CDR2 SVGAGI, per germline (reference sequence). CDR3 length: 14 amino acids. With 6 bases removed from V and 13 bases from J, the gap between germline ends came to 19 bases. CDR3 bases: TGTGCCAGCAGCTTCGGGACCTATGGTATTCCCCTCCACTTT. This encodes CASSFGTYGIPLHF.

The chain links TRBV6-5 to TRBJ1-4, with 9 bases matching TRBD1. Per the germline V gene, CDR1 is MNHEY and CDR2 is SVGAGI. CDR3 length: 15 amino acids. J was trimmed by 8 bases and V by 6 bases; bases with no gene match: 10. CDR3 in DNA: TGTGCCAGCAGACCCGGACAGGGGAGAAGGGAAAAACTGTTTTTT. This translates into CASRPGQGRREKLFF.

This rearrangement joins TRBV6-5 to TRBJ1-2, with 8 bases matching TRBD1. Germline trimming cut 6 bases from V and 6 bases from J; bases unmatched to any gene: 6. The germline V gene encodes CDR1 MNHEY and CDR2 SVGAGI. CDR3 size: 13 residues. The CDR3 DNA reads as TGTGCCAGCAGCGGGACAGGTTGGCATGGCTACACCTTC. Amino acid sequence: CASSGTGWHGYTF.

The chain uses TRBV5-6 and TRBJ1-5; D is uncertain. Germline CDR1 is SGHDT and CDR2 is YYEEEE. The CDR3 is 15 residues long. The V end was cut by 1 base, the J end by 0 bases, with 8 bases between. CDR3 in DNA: TGTGCCAGCAGCTTGTCCAGGTATAGCAATCAGCCCCAGCATTTT. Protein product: CASSLSRYSNQPQHF.

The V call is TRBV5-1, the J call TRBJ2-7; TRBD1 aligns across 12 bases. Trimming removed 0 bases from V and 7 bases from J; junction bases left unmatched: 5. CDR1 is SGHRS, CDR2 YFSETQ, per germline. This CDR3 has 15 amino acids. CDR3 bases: TGCGCCAGCAGCTTGGAGGGACAGGGGGCGCAAGAGCAGTACTTC. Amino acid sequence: CASSLEGQGAQEQYF.

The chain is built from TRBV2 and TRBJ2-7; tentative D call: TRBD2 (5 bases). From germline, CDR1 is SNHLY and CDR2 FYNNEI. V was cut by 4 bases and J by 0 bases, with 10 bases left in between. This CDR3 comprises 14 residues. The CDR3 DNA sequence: TGTGCCAGCAGTGCCGGGGAGAGCTCCTACGAGCAGTACTTC. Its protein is CASSAGESSYEQYF.

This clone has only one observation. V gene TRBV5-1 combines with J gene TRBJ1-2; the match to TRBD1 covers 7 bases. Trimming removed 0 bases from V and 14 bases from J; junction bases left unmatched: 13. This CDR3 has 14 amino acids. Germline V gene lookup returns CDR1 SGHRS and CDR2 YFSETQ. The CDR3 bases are TGCGCCAGCAGCTTGGATGAAGAGGGGGCAGGTTATACCTTC. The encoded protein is CASSLDEEGAGYTF.

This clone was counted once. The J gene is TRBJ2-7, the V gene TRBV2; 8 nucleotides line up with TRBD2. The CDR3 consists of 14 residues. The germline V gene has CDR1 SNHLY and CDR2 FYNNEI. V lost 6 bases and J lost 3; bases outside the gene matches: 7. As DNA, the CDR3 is TGTGCCAGCAGAGCCGGGACTAGTAACTACGAGCAGTACTTC. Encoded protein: CASRAGTSNYEQYF.

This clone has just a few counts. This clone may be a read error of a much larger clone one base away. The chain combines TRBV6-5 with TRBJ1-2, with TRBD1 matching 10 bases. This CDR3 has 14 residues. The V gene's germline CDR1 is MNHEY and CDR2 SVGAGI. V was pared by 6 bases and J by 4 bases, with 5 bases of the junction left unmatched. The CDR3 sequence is CASSRQGAGYGYTF. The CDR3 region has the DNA TGTGCCAGCAGCCGACAGGGGGCGGGCTATGGCTACACCTTC.

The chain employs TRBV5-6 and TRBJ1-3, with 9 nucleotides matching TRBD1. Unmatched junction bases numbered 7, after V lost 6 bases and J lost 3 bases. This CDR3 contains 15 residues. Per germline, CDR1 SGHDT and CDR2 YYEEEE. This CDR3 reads CASIRQGDFGNTIYF. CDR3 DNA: TGTGCCAGCATACGACAGGGGGACTTTGGAAACACCATATATTTT.

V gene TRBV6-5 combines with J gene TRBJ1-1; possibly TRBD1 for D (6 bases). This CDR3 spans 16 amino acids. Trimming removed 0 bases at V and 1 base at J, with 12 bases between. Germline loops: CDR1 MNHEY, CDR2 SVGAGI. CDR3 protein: CASSYSAGTKNTEAFF. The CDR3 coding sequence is TGTGCCAGCAGTTACTCGGCAGGGACAAAGAACACTGAAGCTTTCTTT.

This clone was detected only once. The CDR3 DNA is TGTGCCAGCAGTTACCCCTCTAGCGGGGGAACCACCTACGAGCAGTACTTC. Translated, it gives CASSYPSSGGTTYEQYF. V gene TRBV6-2 or TRBV6-3 combines with J gene TRBJ2-7; 10 bases line up with TRBD2. The CDR3 has 17 amino acids. V lost 2 bases to trimming and J lost 2 bases; unmatched junction nucleotides: 9. Germline V gives CDR1 MNHEY, CDR2 SVGEGT.

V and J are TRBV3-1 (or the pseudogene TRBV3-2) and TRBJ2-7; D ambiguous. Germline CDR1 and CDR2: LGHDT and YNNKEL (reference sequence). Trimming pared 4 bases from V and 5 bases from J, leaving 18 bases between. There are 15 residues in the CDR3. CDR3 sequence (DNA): TGTGCCAGCAGCCCAACCGATACCGGGTGGCACGAGCAGTACTTC. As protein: CASSPTDTGWHEQYF.

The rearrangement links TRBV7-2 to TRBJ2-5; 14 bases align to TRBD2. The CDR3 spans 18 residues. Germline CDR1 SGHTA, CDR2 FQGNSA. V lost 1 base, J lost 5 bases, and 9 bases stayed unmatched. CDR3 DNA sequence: TGTGCCAGCAGCTTAGTAGGGACTAGCGGGGGTCGGGGGGAGACCCAGTACTTC. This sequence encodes CASSLVGTSGGRGETQYF.

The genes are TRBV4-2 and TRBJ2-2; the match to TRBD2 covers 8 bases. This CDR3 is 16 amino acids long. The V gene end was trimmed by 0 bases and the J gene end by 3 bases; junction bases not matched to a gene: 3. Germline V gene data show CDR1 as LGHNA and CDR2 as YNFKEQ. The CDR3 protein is CASSQEVTSDTGELFF. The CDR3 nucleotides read TGTGCCAGCAGCCAAGAGGTGACTAGCGACACCGGGGAGCTGTTTTTT.

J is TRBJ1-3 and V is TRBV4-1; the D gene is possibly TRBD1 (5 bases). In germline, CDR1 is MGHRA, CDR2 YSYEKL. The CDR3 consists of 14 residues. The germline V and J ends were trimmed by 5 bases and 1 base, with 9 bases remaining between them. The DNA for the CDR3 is TGCGCCAGCAGCGTCAGGGTTTCTGGAAACACCATATATTTT. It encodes CASSVRVSGNTIYF.

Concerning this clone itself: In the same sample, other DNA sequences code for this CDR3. The CDR3 spells CASSQFGGNYGYTF. The CDR3 coding sequence is TGTGCCAGCAGCCAATTTGGGGGTAACTATGGCTACACCTTC. This sequence joins TRBV3-1 (or the pseudogene TRBV3-2) and TRBJ1-2; TRBD1 might be the D (5 bases). Germline V gives CDR1 LGHDT, CDR2 YNNKEL (reference sequence). Trimming removed 2 bases at V and 1 base at J, with 8 bases between. This CDR3 region has 14 residues.

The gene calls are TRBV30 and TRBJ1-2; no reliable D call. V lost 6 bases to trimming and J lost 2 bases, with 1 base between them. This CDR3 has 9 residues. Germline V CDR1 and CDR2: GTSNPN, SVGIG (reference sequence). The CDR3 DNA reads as TGTGCCTGCAACTATGGCTACACCTTC. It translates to CACNYGYTF. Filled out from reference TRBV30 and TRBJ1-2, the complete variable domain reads SQTIHQWPATLVQPVGSPLSLECTVEGTSNPNLYWYRQAAGRGLQLLFYSVGIGQISSEVPQNLSASRPQDRQFILSSKKLLLSDSGFYLCACNYGYTFGSGTRLTVV.

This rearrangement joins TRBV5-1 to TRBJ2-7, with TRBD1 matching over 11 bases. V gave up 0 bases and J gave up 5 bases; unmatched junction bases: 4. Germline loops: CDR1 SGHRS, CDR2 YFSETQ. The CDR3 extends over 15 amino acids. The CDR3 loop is CASSLGDRGVHEQYF. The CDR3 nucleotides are TGCGCCAGCAGCTTGGGGGACAGGGGGGTCCACGAGCAGTACTTC.

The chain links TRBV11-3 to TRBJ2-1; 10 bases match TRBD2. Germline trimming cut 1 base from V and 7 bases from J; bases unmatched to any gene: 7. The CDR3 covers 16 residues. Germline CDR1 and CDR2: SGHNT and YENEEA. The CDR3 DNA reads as TGTGCCAGCAGCTTAGGTGGTAGCGGGGGGCAAAATGAGCAGTTCTTC. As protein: CASSLGGSGGQNEQFF.